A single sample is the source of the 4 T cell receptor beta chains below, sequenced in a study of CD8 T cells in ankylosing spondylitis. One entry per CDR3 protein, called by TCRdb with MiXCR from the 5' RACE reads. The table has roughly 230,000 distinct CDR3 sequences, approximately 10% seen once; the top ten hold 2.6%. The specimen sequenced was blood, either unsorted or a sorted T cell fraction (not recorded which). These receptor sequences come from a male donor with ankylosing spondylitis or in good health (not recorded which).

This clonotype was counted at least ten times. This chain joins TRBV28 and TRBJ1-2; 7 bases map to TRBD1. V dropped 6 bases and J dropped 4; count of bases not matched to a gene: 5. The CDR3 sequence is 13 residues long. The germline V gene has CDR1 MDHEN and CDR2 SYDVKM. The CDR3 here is CASRPGQSYGYTF. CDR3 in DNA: TGTGCCAGCAGACCGGGACAGAGCTATGGCTACACCTTC.

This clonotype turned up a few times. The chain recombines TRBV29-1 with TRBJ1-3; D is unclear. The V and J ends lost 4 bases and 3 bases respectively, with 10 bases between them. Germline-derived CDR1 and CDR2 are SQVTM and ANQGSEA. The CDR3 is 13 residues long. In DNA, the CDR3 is TGCAGCGTTGCTCAGGTCCTTGGAAACACCATATATTTT. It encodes CSVAQVLGNTIYF.

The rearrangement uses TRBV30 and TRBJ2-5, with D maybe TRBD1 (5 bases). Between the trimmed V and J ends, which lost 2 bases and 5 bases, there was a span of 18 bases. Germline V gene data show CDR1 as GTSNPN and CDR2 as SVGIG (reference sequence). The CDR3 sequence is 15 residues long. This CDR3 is CAWSRSAGLRETQYF. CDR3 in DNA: TGTGCCTGGAGTCGGTCGGCAGGGCTGCGGGAGACCCAGTACTTC. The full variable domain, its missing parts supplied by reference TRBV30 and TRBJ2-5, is SQTIHQWPATLVQPVGSPLSLECTVEGTSNPNLYWYRQAAGRGLQLLFYSVGIGQISSEVPQNLSASRPQDRQFILSSKKLLLSDSGFYLCAWSRSAGLRETQYFGPGTRLLVL.

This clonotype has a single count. The DNA for the CDR3 is TGTGCCAGCAGCTACTTTACGGCGTCCTATGGCTACACCTTC. Its translation is CASSYFTASYGYTF. The V and J genes are TRBV7-9 and TRBJ1-2; D is ambiguous. Trimming removed 4 bases at V and 4 bases at J, with 13 bases between. The germline gives CDR1 SEHNR, CDR2 FQNEAQ (reference sequence). The CDR3 is 14 residues long.